This TCR beta chain was profiled in a study of control samples from healthy donors and cancer patients. CDR1 is SGHDT and CDR2 is YYEEEE in the germline V gene. V was cut by 7 bases and J by 10 bases, with 15 bases left in between. The CDR3 contains 12 residues. Libraries were prepared by immunoSEQ multiplex PCR; TCRdb keeps only in-frame clonotypes and omits some of them. The sample carries some 120,000 clones, roughly nine tenths recorded once. The sample consisted of blood. This clonotype was obtained from a woman aged 18-29 years in good health. The chain recombines TRBV5-6 with TRBJ2-1; the D gene is possibly TRBD2 (5 bases). Written as DNA, the CDR3 is TGTGCCAGCGGATCCGCGGGCTACGAGCAGTTCTTC. Its protein product is CASGSAGYEQFF.